One and the same sample provided the 4 T cell receptor beta chains below, sequenced in a study of shared clonotypes between healthy human individuals. Profiled with immunoSEQ multiplex PCR; TCRdb holds only in-frame clones, not every one. Of 2,500,000 or so clones listed, over 85% were seen once; the top ten hold approximately 0.35%. The sequenced sample was naive CD4+ T cells from PBMCs. The sample's subset: CD45RA+ positively selected. The receptors derive from a man younger than 35 in good health. Some clones in this sample may be carry-over from other donors' samples.

The genes are TRBV20-1 and TRBJ2-1; no firm D call. The germline gives CDR1 DFQATT, CDR2 SNEGSKA (reference sequence). The CDR3 contains 11 residues. Trimming removed 7 bases from V and 10 bases from J, with 14 bases in between. The CDR3 DNA reads as TGCAGTGGTGAACAGAAACTCGAGCAGTTCTTC. Translating it yields CSGEQKLEQFF.

This chain joins TRBV7-8 and TRBJ2-1; 7 bases line up with TRBD1. Trimming removed 2 bases from V and 2 bases from J; junction bases left unmatched: 0. The CDR3 covers 14 residues. Germline V CDR1 and CDR2: SGHVS, FQNEAQ. The CDR3 sequence: CASSLTGAYNEQFF. Written as DNA, the CDR3 is TGTGCCAGCAGCTTAACAGGGGCCTACAATGAGCAGTTCTTC.

CDR3 nucleotide sequence: TGTGCCAGCAGCCTTCTAGGGGCGGGGATCACCTACAATGAGCAGTTCTTC. Translated, it gives CASSLLGAGITYNEQFF. This chain connects TRBV7-9 to TRBJ2-1; D possibly corresponds to TRBD2 (6 bases). CDR1 is SEHNR, CDR2 FQNEAQ, per germline (reference sequence). V was pared by 5 bases and J by 2 bases, with 19 bases between. The CDR3 is made up of 17 amino acids.

The CDR3 DNA sequence: TGTGCCAGCAGCGCCTTAAGGGAGACTAGCCGTGAGACCCAGTACTTC. This codes for CASSALRETSRETQYF. The chain links TRBV21-1 to TRBJ2-5; TRBD2, as called in the table, went unchecked against the DNA. TRBV21-1 has pseudogene status. The CDR3 runs 16 residues.